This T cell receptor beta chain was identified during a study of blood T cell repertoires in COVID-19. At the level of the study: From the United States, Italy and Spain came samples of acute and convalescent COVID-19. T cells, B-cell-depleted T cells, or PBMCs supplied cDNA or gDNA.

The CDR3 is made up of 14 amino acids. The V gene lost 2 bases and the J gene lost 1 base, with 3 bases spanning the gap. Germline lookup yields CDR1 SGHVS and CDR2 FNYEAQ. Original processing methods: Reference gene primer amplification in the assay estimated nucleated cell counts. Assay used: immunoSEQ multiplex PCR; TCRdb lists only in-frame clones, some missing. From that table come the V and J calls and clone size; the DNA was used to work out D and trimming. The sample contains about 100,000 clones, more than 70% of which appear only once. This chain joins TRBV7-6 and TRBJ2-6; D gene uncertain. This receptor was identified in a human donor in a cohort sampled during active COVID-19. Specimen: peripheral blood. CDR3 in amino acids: CASSLSSGANVLTF. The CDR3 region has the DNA TGTGCCAGCAGCTTATCTTCTGGGGCCAACGTCCTGACTTTC.